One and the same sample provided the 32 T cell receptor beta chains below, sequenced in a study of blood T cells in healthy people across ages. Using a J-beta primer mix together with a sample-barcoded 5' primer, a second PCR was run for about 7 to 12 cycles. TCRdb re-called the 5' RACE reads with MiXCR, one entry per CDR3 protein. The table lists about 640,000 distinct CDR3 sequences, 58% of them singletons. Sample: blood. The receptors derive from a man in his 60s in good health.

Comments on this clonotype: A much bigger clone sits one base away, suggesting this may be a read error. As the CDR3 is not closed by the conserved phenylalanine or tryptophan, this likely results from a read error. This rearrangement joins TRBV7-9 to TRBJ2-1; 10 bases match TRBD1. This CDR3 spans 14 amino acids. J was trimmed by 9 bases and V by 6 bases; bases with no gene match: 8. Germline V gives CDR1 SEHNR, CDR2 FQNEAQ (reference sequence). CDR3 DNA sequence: TGTGCCAGCAGGGTAGGGACAGGGGAGGGTGAGCAGTTCTCC. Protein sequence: CASRVGTGEGEQFS.

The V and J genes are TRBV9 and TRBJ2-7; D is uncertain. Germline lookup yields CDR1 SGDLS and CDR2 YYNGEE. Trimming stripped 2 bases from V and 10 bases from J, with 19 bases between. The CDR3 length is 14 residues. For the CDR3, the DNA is TGTGCCAGCAGCGTCCTAGGTGGTCAAGAGATCCAGTACTTC. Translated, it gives CASSVLGGQEIQYF.

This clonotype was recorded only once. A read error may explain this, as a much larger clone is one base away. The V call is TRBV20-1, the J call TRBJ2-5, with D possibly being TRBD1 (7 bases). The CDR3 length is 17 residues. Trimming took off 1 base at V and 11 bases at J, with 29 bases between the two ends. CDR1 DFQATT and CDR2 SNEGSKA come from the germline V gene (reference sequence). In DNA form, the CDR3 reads TGCAGTGCTAGAGCGCCCTCCGGGACCCAGGGGGGCTATGAGCAGTACTTC. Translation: CSARAPSGTQGGYEQYF.

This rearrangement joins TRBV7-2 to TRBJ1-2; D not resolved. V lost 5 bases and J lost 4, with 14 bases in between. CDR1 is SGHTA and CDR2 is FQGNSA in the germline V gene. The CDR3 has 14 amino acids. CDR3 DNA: TGTGCCAGCAGCAGACCGGCAGCCTTCTATGGCTACACCTTC. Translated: CASSRPAAFYGYTF.

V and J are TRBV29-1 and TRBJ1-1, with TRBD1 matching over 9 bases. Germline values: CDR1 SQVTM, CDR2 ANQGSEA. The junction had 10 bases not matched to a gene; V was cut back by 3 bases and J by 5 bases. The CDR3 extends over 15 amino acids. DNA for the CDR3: TGCAGCGTTGAGGGTCCCGGGACAGGGCAAACTGAAGCTTTCTTT. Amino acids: CSVEGPGTGQTEAFF.

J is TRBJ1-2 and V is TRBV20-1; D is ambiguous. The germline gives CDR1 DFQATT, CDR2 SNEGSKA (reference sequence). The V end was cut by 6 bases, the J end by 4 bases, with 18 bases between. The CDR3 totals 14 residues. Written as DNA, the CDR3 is TGCAGTGCGCCCGTCCCAAGAGAGGCCTATGGCTACACCTTC. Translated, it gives CSAPVPREAYGYTF.

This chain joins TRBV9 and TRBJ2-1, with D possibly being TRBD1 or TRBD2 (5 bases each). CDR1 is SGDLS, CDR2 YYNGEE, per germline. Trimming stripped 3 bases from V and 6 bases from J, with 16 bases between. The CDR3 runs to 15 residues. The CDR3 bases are TGTGCCAGCAGCGCGGGCAGGGCTGCGGGCAATGAGCAGTTCTTC. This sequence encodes CASSAGRAAGNEQFF.

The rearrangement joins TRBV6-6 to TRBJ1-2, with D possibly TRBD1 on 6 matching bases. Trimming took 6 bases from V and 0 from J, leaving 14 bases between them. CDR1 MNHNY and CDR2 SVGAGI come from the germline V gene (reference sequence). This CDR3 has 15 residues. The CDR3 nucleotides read TGTGCCAGCAGACAGGGTGGGGGGGCTAACTATGGCTACACCTTC. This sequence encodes CASRQGGGANYGYTF.

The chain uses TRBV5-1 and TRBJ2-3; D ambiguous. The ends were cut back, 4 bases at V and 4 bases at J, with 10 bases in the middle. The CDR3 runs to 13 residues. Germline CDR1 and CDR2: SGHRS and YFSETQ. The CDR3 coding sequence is TGCGCCAGCAGCCCCCGGGTCTCAGATACGCAGTATTTT. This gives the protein CASSPRVSDTQYF. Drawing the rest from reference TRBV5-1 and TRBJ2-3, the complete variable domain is KAGVTQTPRYLIKTRGQQVTLSCSPISGHRSVSWYQQTPGQGLQFLFEYFSETQRNKGNFPGRFSGRQFSNSRSEMNVSTLELGDSALYLCASSPRVSDTQYFGPGTRLTVL.

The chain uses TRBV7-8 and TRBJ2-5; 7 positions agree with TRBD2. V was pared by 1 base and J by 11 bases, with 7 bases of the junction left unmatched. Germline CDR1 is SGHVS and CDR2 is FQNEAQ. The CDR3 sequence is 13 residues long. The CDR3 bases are TGTGCCAGCAGCTTAGACGGGGACTACGGGCAGTACTTC. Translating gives CASSLDGDYGQYF.

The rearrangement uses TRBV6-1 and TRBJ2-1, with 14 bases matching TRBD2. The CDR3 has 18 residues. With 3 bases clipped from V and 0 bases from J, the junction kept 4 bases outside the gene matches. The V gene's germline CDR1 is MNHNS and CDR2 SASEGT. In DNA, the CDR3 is TGTGCCAGCAGTGAGGGACTAGCGGGGGTCGACTCCTACAATGAGCAGTTCTTC. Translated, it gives CASSEGLAGVDSYNEQFF.

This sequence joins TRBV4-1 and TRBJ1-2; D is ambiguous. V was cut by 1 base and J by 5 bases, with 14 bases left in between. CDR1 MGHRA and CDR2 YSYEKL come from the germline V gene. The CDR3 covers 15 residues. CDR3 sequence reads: CASSQVGGTLYGYTF. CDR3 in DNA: TGCGCCAGCAGCCAAGTTGGCGGAACCCTGTATGGCTACACCTTC.

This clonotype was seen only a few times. In nucleotides, the CDR3 is TGTGCCAGCTCTATAGCGGGGGGGAGCCCCTACGAGCAGTACTTC. Protein sequence: CASSIAGGSPYEQYF. The V gene is TRBV9, the J gene TRBJ2-7; 11 bases align to TRBD2. The CDR3 consists of 15 residues. Germline CDR1 is SGDLS and CDR2 is YYNGEE. The V segment lost 7 bases and the J segment 2 bases; nucleotides outside the gene matches: 8. The full variable domain, with the rest looked up from reference TRBV9 and TRBJ2-7, is DSGVTQTPKHLITATGQRVTLRCSPRSGDLSVYWYQQSLDQGLQFLIQYYNGEERAKGNILERFSAQQFPDLHSELNLSSLELGDSALYFCASSIAGGSPYEQYFGPGTRLTVT.

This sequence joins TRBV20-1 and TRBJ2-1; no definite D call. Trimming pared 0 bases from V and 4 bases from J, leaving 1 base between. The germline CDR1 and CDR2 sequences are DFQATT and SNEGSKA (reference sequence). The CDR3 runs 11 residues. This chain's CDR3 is CSAREYNEQFF. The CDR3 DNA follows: TGCAGTGCTAGAGAGTACAATGAGCAGTTCTTC.

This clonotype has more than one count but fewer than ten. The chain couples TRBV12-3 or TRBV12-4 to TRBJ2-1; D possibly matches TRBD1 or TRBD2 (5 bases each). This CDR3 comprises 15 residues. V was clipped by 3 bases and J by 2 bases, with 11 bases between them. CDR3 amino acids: CASSLTGQAYNEQFF. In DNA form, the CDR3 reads TGTGCCAGCAGTTTGACGGGGCAGGCCTACAATGAGCAGTTCTTC.

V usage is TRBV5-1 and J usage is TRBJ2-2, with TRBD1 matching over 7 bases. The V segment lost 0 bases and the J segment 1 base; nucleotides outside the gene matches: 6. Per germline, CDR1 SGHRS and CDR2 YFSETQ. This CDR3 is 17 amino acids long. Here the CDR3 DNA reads TGCGCCAGCAGCTTGGTACAGGGGCGCGGGAACACCGGGGAGCTGTTTTTT. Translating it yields CASSLVQGRGNTGELFF.

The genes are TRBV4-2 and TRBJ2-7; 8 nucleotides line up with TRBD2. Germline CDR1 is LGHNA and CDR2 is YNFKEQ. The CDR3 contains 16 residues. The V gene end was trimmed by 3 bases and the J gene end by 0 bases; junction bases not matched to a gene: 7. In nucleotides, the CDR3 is TGTGCCAGCAGCCAGGGGTACGGGGGGGTCTCCTACGAGCAGTACTTC. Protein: CASSQGYGGVSYEQYF.

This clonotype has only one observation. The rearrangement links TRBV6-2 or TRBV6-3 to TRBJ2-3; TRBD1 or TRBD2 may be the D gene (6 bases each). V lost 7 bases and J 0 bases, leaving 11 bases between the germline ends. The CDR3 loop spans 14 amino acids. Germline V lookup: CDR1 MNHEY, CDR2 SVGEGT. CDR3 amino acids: CASKGGRSTDTQYF. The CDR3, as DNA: TGTGCCAGCAAGGGGGGCCGGAGCACAGATACGCAGTATTTT.

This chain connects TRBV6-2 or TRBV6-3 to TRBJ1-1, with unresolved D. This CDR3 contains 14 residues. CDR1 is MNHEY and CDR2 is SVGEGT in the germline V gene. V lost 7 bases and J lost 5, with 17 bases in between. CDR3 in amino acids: CASTRKRPGTEAFF. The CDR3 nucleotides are TGTGCCAGCACCCGTAAGAGGCCGGGGACTGAAGCTTTCTTT.

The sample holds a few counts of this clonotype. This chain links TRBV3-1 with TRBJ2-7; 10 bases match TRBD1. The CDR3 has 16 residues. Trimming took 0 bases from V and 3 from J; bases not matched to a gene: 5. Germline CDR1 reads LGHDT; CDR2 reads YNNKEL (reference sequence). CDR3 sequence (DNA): TGTGCCAGCAGCCAAGAGGGGACAGGGGTCGGCTACGAGCAGTACTTC. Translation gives CASSQEGTGVGYEQYF.

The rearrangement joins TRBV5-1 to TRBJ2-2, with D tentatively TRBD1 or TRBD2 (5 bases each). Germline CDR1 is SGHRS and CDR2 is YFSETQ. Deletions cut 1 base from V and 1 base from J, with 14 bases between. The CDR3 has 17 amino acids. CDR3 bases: TGCGCCAGCAGCTTGATGGTGGGGACGGGGAACACCGGGGAGCTGTTTTTT. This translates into CASSLMVGTGNTGELFF.

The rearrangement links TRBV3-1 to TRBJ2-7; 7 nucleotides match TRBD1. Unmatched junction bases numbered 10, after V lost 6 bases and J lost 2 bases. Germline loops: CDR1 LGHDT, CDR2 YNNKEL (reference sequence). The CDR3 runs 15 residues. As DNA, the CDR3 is TGTGCCAGCAGACAAACTCTTGGGACAGCCTACGAGCAGTACTTC. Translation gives CASRQTLGTAYEQYF.

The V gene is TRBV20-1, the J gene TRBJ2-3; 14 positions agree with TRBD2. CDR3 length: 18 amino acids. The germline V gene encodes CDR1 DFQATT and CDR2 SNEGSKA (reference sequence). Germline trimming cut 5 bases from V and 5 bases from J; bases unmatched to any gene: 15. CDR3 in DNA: TGCAGTGCTGATCGGACTAGCGGGGGGTCCCTAGCAGAAGATACGCAGTATTTT. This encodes CSADRTSGGSLAEDTQYF.

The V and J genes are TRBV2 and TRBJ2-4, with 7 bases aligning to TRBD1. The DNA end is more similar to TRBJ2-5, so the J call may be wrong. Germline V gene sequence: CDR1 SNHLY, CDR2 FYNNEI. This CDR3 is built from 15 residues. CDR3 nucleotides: TGTGCCAGCAGTGATTGGGACAGTGCCCAAGAGACCCAGTACTTC. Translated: CASSDWDSAQETQYF.

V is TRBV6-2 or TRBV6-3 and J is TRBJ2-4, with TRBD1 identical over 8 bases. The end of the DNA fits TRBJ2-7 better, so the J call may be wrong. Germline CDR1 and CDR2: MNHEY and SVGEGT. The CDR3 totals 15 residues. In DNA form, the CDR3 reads TGTGCCAGCAGTTACGACCCCAGGGGGCCTGACGAGCAGTACTTC. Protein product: CASSYDPRGPDEQYF.

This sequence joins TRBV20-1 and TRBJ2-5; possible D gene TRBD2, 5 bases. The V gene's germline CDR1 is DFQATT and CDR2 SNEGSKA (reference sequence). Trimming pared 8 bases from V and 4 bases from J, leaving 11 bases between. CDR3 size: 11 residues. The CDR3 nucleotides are TGCAGTACCGTTGAGGGAGAGACCCAGTACTTC. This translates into CSTVEGETQYF.

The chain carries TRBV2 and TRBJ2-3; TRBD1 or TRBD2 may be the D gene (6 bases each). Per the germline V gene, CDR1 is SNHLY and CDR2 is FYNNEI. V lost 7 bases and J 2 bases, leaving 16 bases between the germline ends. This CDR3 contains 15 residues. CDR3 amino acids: CASKVEGGYTDTQYF. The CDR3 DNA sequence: TGTGCCAGCAAAGTCGAGGGGGGATACACAGATACGCAGTATTTT.

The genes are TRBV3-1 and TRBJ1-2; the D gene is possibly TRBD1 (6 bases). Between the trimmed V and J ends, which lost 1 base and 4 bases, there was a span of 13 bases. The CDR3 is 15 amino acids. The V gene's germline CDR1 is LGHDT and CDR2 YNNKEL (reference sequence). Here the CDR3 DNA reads TGTGCCAGCAGCCAAGGATGGGGGCAAGGCTATGGCTACACCTTC. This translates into CASSQGWGQGYGYTF.

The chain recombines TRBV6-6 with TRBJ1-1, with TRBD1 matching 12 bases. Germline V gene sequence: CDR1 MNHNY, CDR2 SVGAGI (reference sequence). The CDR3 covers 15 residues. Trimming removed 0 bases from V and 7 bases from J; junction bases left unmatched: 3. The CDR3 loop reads CASSYSGTGGHEAFF. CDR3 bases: TGTGCCAGCAGTTACTCCGGGACAGGGGGCCATGAAGCTTTCTTT.

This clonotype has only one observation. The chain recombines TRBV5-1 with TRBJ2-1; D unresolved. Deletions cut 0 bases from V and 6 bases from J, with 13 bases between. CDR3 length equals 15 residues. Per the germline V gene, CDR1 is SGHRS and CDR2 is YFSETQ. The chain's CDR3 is CASSLGTPRRNEQFF. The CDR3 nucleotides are TGCGCCAGCAGCTTGGGGACCCCCCGACGCAATGAGCAGTTCTTC.

The CDR3 coding sequence is TGTGCCAGCAGTTACTCAGGGGAGAGCACTGAAGCTTTCTTT. This codes for CASSYSGESTEAFF. The chain is built from TRBV6-6 and TRBJ1-1, with D perhaps matching TRBD1 (5 bases). V was shortened by 0 bases and J by 4 bases, with 9 bases between the two germline ends. The germline gives CDR1 MNHNY, CDR2 SVGAGI (reference sequence). CDR3 length equals 14 residues.

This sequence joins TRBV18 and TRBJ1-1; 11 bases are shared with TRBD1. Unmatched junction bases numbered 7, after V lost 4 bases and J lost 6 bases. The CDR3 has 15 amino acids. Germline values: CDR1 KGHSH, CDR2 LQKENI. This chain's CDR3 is CASSQGTGGFPEAFF. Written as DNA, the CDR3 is TGTGCCAGCTCACAAGGGACAGGGGGTTTCCCTGAAGCTTTCTTT.